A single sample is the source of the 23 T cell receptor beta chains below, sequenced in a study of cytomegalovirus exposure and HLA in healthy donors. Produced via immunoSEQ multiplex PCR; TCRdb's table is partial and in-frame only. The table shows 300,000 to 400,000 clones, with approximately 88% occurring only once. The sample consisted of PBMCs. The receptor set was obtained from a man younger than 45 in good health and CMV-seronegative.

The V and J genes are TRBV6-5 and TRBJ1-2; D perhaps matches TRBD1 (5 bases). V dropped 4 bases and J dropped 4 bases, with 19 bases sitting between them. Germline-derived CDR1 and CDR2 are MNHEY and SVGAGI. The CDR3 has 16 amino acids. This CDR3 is CASSSAGSGRSYGYTF. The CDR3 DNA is TGTGCCAGCAGTTCCGCAGGGAGCGGGCGTTCCTATGGCTACACCTTC.

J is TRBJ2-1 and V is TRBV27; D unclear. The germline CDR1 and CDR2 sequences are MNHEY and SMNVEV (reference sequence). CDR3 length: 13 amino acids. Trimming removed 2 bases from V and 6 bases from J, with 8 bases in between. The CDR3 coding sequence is TGTGCCAGCAGTTTAGTAGTATCCAATGAGCAGTTCTTC. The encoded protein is CASSLVVSNEQFF.

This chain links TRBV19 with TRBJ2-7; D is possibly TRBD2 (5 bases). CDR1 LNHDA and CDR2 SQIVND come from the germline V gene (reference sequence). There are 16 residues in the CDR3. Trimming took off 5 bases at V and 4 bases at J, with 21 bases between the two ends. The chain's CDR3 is CASSAGFFPAVYEQYF. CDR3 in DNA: TGTGCCAGTAGTGCCGGATTTTTCCCAGCGGTATACGAGCAGTACTTC.

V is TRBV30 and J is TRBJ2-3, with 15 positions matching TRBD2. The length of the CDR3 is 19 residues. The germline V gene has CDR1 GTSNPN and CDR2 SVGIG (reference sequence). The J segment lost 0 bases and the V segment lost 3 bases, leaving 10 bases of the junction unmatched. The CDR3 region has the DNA TGTGCCTGGAGCTCGGGACTAGCGGGGGGCTATCTTAGCACAGATACGCAGTATTTT. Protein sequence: CAWSSGLAGGYLSTDTQYF.

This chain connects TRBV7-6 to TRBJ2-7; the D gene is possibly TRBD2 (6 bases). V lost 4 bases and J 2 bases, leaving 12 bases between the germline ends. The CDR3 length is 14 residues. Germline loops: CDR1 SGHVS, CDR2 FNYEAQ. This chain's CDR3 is CASSSGLPPYEQYF. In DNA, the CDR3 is TGTGCCAGCAGCTCGGGACTTCCCCCCTACGAGCAGTACTTC. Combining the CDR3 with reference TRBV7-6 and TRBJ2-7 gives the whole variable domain GAGVSQSPRYKVTKRGQDVALRCDPISGHVSLYWYRQALGQGPEFLTYFNYEAQQDKSGLPNDRFSAERPEGSISTLTIQRTEQRDSAMYRCASSSGLPPYEQYFGPGTRLTVT.

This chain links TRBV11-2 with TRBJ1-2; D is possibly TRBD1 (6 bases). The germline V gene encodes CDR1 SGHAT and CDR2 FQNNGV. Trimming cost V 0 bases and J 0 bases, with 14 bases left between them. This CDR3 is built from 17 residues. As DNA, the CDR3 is TGTGCCAGCAGCTTAGAACCTGGACAGACTACTAACTATGGCTACACCTTC. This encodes CASSLEPGQTTNYGYTF.

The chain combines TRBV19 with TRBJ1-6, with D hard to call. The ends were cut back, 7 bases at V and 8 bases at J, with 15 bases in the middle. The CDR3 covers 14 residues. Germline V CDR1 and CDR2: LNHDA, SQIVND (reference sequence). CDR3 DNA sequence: TGTGCCAGTACGTACCGGGATCGTGATTCACCCCTCCACTTT. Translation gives CASTYRDRDSPLHF.

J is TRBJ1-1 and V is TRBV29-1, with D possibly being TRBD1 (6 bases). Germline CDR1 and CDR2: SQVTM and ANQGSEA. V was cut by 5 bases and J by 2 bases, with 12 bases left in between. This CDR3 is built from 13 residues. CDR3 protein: CSVYQGPNTEAFF. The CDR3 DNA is TGCAGCGTTTACCAGGGGCCCAACACTGAAGCTTTCTTT.

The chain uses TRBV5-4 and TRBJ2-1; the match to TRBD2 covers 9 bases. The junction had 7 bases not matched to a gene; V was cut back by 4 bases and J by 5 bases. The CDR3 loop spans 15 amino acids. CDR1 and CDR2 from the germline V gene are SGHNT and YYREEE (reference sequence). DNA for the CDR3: TGTGCCAGCAGCCCCGCGGGGGGGCCGGACAATGAGCAGTTCTTC. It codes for CASSPAGGPDNEQFF.

The CDR3 protein is CASSLGTKKVYNEQFF. The CDR3 region has the DNA TGTGCCAGTAGTCTCGGGACAAAGAAAGTCTACAATGAGCAGTTCTTC. The chain employs TRBV19 and TRBJ2-1; a weak D match, TRBD1 (6 bases). V shed 5 bases and J shed 3 bases, with 17 bases lying between them. Germline V gene data show CDR1 as LNHDA and CDR2 as SQIVND (reference sequence). CDR3 length equals 16 residues.

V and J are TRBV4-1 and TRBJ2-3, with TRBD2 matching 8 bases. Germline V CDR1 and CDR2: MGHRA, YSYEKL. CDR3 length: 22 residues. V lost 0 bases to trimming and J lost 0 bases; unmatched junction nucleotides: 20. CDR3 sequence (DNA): TGCGCCAGCAGCCAAGAAGGAGGCAAGGCTTTTTTGCGGGGGGCTAGCACAGATACGCAGTATTTT. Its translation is CASSQEGGKAFLRGASTDTQYF.

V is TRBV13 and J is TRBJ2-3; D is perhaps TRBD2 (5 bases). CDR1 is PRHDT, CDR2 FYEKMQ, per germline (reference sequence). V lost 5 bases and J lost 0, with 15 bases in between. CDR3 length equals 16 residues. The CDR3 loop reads CASSLPRTLSTDTQYF. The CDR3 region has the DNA TGTGCCAGCAGCCTCCCACGGACTTTAAGCACAGATACGCAGTATTTT.

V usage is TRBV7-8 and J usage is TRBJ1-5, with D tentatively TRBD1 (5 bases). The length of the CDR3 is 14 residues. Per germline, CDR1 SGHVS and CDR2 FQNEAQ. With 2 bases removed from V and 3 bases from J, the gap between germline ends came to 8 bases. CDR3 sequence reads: CASSLRGTNQPQHF. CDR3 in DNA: TGTGCCAGCAGCTTACGGGGGACCAATCAGCCCCAGCATTTT.

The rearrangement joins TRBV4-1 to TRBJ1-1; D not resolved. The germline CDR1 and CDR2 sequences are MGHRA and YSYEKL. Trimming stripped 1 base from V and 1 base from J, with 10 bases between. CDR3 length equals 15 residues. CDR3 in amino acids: CASSQGVGENTEAFF. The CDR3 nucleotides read TGCGCCAGCAGCCAAGGGGTGGGAGAGAACACTGAAGCTTTCTTT.

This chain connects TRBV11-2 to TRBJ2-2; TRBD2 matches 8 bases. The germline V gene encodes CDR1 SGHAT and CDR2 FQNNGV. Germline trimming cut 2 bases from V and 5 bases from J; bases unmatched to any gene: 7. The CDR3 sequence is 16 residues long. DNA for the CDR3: TGTGCCAGCAGCTTAAGGGGACTAGTTGTGACCGGGGAGCTGTTTTTT. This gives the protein CASSLRGLVVTGELFF.

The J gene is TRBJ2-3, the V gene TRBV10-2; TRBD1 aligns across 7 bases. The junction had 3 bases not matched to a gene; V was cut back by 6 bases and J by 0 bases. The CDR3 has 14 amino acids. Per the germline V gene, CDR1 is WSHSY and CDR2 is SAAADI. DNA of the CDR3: TGCGCCAGCAGACAGGGGAGTAGCACAGATACGCAGTATTTT. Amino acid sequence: CASRQGSSTDTQYF.

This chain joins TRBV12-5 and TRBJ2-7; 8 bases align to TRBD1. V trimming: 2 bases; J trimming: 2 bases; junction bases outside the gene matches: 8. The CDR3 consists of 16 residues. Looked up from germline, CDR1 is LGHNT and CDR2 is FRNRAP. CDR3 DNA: TGTGCTAGTGGTTTGATCAGATCACAGGGGGCCTACGAGCAGTACTTC. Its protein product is CASGLIRSQGAYEQYF.

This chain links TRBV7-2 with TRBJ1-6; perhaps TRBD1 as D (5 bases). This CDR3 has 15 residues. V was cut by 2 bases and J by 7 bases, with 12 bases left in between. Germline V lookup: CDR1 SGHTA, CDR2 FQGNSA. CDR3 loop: CASSLSAGSNSPLHF. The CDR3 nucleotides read TGTGCCAGCAGCTTAAGTGCAGGGTCGAATTCACCCCTCCACTTT.

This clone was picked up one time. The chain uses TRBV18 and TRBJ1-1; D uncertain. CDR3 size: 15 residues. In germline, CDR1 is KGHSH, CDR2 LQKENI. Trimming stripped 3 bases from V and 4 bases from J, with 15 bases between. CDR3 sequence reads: CASSPLMGAGTEAFF. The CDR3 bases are TGTGCCAGCTCACCGTTAATGGGCGCGGGCACTGAAGCTTTCTTT.

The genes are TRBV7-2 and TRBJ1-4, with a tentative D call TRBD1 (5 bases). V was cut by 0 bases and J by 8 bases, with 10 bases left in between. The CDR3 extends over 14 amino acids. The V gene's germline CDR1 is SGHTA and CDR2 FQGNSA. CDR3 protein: CASSLAAGSEKLFF. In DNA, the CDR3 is TGTGCCAGCAGCTTAGCGGCAGGGTCGGAAAAACTGTTTTTT.

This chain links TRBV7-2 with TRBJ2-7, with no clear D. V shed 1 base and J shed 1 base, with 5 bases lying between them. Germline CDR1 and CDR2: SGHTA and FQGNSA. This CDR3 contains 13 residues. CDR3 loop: CASSLDRSYEQYF. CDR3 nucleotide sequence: TGTGCCAGCAGCTTAGACAGATCCTACGAGCAGTACTTC.

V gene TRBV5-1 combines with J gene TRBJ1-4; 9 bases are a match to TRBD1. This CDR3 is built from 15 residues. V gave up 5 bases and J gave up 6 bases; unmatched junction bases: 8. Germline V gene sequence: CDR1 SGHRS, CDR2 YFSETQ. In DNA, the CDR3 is TGCGCCAGCAGGCCGGGACAGGGCGGAGATGAAAAACTGTTTTTT. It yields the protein CASRPGQGGDEKLFF.

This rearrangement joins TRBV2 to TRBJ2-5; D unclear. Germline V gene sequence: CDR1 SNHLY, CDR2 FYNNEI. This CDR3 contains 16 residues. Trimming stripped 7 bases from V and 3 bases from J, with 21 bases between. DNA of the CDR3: TGTGCCAGCAACTCCCCCGCGGCCGGGTGGGAAGAGACCCAGTACTTC. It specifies CASNSPAAGWEETQYF.